Detailed here is one T cell receptor beta chain. Per the germline V gene, CDR1 is SEHNR and CDR2 is FQNEAQ (reference sequence). Between the trimmed V and J ends, which lost 5 bases and 8 bases, there was a span of 7 bases. CDR3 length: 11 residues. Profiled with immunoSEQ multiplex PCR; TCRdb holds only in-frame clones, not every one. The sample lists 25,000 to 30,000 clones, approximately 82% seen once, with 60% to 70% in the top ten. These data come from a study of blood T cell repertoires in COVID-19. Study background: From T cells, B-cell-depleted T cells, or PBMCs came the material, which was cDNA or gDNA.

This chain links TRBV7-9 with TRBJ2-4; D is unclear. The specimen sequenced was peripheral blood. The sequence came from a man in his 70s with acute or convalescent COVID-19. The CDR3, as DNA: TGTGCCAGCAGCCCGGCGGACATTCAGTACTTC. Amino acids: CASSPADIQYF.